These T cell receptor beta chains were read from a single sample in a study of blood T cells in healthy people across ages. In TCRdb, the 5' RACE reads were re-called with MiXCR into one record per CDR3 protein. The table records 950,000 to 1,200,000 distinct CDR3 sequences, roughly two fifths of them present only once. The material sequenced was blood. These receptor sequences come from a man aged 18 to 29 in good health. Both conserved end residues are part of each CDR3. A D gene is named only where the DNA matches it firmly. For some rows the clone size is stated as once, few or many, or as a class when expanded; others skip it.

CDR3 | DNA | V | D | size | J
CASSLTTAGELFF | TGTGCCAGCAGTTTAACAACGGCCGGGGAGCTGTTTTTT | TRBV12-3/TRBV12-4 | - | - | TRBJ2-2
CASSLPTDRPNTEAFF | TGTGCCAGCAGCTTACCAACGGACAGGCCGAACACTGAAGCTTTCTTT | TRBV7-8 | TRBD1 | few | TRBJ1-1
CASHRTENYGYTF | TGTGCCAGCCATAGGACGGAAAACTATGGCTACACCTTC | TRBV7-9 | - | many | TRBJ1-2
CASSQEVKGQGSNTF | TGCGCCAGCAGCCAAGAGGTTAAAGGACAGGGATCCAACACCTTC | TRBV4-1 | TRBD1 | many | TRBJ1-2
CASSLTNRGRVTDTQYF | TGCGCCAGCAGCTTGACTAACAGGGGTAGAGTCACAGATACGCAGTATTTT | TRBV5-1 | TRBD1 | - | TRBJ2-3
CASSYSSGDYGYTF | TGTGCCAGCAGTTACTCGTCGGGGGACTATGGCTACACCTTC | TRBV6-5 | - | - | TRBJ1-2
CASSLNLGHQETQYF | TGTGCCAGCAGCTTAAATCTGGGACACCAAGAGACCCAGTACTTC | TRBV7-9 | - | few | TRBJ2-5
CASSLNRGAGTEAFF | TGTGCCAGCAGCTTAAATCGGGGGGCAGGGACTGAAGCTTTCTTT | TRBV7-3 | - | - | TRBJ1-1
CSARGTQPTGELFF | TGCAGTGCTAGGGGTACCCAACCAACCGGGGAGCTGTTTTTT | TRBV20-1 | - | - | TRBJ2-2
CASSPARQGMNTEAFF | TGTGCCAGCAGCCCTGCGCGACAGGGAATGAACACTGAAGCTTTCTTT | TRBV7-9 | TRBD1 | few | TRBJ1-1
CASSLVGDRAETQYF | TGTGCCAGCAGCTTAGTCGGTGACAGGGCGGAGACCCAGTACTTC | TRBV7-9 | TRBD1 | - | TRBJ2-5
CASSPSGRTSYNEQYF | TGTGCCAGCAGTCCCTCCGGGAGAACCAGCTACAATGAGCAGTACTTC | TRBV12-3/TRBV12-4 | - | - | TRBJ2-5
CASSVDGGTQYF | TGTGCCAGCAGCGTAGATGGGGGGACCCAGTACTTC | TRBV9 | - | few | TRBJ2-5
CASSFSGVEKLFF | TGTGCCAGCAGCTTTTCCGGGGTTGAAAAACTGTTTTTT | TRBV7-8 | - | many | TRBJ1-4
CATLDNEQFF | TGTGCCACCTTGGACAATGAGCAGTTCTTC | TRBV2 | - | once | TRBJ2-1
CASSSGQGIDSPLHF | TGTGCCAGCAGCTCAGGACAGGGGATCGATTCACCCCTCCACTTT | TRBV6-2/TRBV6-3 | TRBD1 | few | TRBJ1-6
CSARAQGFNSPLHF | TGCAGTGCTAGAGCACAGGGGTTTAATTCACCCCTCCACTTT | TRBV20-1 | TRBD1 | - | TRBJ1-6